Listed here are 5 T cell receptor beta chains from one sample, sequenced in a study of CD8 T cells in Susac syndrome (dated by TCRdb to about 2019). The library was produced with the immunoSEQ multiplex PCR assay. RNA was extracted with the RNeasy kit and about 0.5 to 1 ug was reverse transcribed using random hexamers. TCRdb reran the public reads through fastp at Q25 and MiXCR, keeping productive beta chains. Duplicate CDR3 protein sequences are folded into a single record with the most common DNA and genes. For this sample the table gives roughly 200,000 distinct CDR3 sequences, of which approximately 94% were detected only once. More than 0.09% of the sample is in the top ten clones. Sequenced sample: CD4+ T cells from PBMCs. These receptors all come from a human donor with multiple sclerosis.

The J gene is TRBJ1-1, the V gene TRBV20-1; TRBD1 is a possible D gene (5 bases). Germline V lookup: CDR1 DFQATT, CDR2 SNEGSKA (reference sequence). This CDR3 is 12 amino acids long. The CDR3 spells CSASQGNTEAFF. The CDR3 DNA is TGCAGCGCAAGTCAGGGAAACACTGAAGCTTTCTTT.

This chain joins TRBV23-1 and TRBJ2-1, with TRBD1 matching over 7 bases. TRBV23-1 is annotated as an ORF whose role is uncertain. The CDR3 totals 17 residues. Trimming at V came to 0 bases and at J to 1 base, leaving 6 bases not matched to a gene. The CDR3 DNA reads TGCGCCAGCAGTCAATCGGACATGACAGGGTCCTACAATGAGCAGTTCTTC. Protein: CASSQSDMTGSYNEQFF.

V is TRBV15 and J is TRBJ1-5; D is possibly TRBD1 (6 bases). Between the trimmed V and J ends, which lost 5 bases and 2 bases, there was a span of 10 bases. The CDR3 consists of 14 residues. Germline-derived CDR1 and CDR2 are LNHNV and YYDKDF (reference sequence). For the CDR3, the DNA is TGTGCCACCAGCGGACCAGGGGGCAATCAGCCCCAGCATTTT. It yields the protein CATSGPGGNQPQHF.

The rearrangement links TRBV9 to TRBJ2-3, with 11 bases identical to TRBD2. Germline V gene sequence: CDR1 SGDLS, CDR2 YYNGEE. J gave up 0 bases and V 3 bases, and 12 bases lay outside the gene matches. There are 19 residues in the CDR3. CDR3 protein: CASSAPTSGGAPSTDTQYF. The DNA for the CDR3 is TGTGCCAGCAGCGCCCCCACTAGCGGGGGAGCACCTAGCACAGATACGCAGTATTTT.

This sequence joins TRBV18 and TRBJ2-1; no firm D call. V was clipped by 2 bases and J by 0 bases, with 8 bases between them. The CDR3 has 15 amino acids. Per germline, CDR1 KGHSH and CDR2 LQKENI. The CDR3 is CASSPGPSSYNEQFF. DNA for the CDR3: TGTGCCAGCTCACCAGGACCGAGCTCCTACAATGAGCAGTTCTTC.